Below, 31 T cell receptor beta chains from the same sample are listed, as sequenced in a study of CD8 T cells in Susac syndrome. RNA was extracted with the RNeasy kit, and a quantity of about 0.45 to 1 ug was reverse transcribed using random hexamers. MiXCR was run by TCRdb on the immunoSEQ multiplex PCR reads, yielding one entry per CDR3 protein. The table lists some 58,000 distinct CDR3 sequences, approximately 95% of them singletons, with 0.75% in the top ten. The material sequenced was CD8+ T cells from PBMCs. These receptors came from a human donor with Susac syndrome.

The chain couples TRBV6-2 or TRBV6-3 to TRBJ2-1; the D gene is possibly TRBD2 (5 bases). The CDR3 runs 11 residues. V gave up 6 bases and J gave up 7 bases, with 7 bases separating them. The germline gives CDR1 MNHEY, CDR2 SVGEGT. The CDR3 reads CASSGMNEQFF. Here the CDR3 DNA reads TGTGCCAGCAGCGGGATGAATGAGCAGTTCTTC.

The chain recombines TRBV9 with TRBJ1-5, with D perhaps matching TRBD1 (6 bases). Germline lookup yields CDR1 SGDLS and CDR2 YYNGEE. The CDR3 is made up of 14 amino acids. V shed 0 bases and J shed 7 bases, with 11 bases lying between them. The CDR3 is CASSVGTGKQPQHF. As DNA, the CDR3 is TGTGCCAGCAGCGTAGGAACAGGGAAACAGCCCCAGCATTTT.

The CDR3 sequence is CASSTVFGGELFF. In DNA form, the CDR3 reads TGTGCCAGCAGTACCGTCTTCGGCGGGGAGCTGTTTTTT. The rearrangement uses TRBV12-3 or TRBV12-4 and TRBJ2-2; D gene ambiguous. The V and J ends lost 5 bases and 7 bases respectively, with 11 bases between them. The CDR3 covers 13 residues.

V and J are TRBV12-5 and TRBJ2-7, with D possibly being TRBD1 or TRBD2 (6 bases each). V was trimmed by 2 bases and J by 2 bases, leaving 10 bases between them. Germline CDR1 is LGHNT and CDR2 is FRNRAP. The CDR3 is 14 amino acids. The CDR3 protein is CASGLTGAPYEQYF. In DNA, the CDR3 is TGTGCTAGTGGTTTGACGGGGGCCCCCTACGAGCAGTACTTC. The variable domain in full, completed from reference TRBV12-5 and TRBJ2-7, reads DARVTQTPRHKVTEMGQEVTMRCQPILGHNTVFWYRQTMMQGLELLAYFRNRAPLDDSGMPKDRFSAEMPDATLATLKIQPSEPRDSAVYFCASGLTGAPYEQYFGPGTRLTVT.

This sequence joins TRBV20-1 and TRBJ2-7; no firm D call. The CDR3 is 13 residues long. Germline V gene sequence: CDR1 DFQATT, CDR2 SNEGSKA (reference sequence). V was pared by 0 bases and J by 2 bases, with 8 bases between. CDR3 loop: CSARDHGTYEQYF. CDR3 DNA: TGCAGTGCTAGAGATCACGGTACCTACGAGCAGTACTTC.

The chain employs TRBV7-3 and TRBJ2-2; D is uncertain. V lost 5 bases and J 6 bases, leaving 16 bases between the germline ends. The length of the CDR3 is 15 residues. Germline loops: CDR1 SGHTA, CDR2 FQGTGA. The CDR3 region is CASSPGSAQAGELFF. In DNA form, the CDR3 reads TGTGCCAGCAGCCCTGGAAGCGCCCAAGCCGGGGAGCTGTTTTTT.

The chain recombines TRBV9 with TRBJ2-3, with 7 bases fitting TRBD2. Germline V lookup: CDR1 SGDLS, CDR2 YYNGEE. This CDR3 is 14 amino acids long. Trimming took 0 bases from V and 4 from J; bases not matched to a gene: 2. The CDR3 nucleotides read TGTGCCAGCAGCGTAGGTGGGGGGGCAGATACGCAGTATTTT. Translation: CASSVGGGADTQYF.

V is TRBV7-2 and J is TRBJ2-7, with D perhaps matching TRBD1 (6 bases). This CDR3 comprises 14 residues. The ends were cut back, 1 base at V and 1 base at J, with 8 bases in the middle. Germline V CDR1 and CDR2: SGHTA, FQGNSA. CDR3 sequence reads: CASSLETGSYEQYF. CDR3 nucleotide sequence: TGTGCCAGCAGCTTAGAGACAGGTTCCTACGAGCAGTACTTC.

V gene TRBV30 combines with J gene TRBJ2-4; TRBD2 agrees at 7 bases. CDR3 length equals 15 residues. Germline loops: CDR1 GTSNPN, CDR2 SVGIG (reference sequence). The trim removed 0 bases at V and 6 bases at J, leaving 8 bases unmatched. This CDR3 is CAWSVKRLAANIQYF. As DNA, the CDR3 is TGTGCCTGGAGTGTGAAACGACTAGCTGCAAACATTCAGTACTTC.

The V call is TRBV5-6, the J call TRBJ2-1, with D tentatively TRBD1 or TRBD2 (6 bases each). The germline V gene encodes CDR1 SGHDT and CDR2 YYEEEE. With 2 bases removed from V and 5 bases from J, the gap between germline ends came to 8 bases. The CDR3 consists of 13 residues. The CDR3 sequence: CASSFGGHNEQFF. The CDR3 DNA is TGTGCCAGCAGCTTCGGGGGCCACAATGAGCAGTTCTTC.

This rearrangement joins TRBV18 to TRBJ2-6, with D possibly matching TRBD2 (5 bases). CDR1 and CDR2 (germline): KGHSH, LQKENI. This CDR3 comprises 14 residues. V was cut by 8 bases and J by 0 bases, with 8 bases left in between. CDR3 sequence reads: CASPSGSGANVLTF. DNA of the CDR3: TGTGCCAGCCCCAGCGGCTCTGGGGCCAACGTCCTGACTTTC.

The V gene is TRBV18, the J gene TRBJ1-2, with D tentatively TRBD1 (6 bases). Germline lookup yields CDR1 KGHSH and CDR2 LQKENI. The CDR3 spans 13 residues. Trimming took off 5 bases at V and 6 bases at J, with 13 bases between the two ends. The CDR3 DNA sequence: TGTGCCAGCTCAGGGACACCCGGGGATGGCTACACCTTC. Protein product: CASSGTPGDGYTF. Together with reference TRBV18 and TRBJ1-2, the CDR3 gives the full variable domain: NAGVMQNPRHLVRRRGQEARLRCSPMKGHSHVYWYRQLPEEGLKFMVYLQKENIIDESGMPKERFSAEFPKEGPSILRIQQVVRGDSAAYFCASSGTPGDGYTFGSGTRLTVV.

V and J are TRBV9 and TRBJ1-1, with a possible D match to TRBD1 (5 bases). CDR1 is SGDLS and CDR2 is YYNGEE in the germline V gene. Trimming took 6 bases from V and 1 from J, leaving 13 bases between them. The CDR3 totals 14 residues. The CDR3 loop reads CASNPWGENTEAFF. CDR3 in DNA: TGTGCCAGCAACCCTTGGGGGGAGAACACTGAAGCTTTCTTT.

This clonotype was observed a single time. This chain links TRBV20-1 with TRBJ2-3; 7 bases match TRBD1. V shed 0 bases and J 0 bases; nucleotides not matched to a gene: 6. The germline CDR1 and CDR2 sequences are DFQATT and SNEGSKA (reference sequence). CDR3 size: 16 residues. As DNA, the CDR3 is TGCAGTGCTAGAGATTGGCAGGGGGTTAGCACAGATACGCAGTATTTT. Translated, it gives CSARDWQGVSTDTQYF.

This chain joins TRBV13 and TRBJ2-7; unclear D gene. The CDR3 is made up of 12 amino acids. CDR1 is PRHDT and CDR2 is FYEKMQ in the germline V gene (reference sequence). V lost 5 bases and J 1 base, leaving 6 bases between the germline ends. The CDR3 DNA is TGTGCCAGCAGCCGACCGTCCTACGAGCAGTACTTC. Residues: CASSRPSYEQYF.

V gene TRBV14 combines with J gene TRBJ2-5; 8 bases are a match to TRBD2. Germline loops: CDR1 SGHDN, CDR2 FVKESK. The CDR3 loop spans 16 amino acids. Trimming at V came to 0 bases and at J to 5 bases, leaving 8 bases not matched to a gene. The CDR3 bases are TGTGCCAGCAGCCAAGATACGGGCCGGGAGGGGGAGACCCAGTACTTC. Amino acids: CASSQDTGREGETQYF.

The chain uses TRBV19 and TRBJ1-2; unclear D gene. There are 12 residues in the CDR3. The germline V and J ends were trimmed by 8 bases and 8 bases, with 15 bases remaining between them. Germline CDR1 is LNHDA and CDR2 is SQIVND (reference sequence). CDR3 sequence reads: CASQEAPVGYTF. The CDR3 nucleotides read TGTGCCAGTCAGGAGGCACCGGTCGGCTACACCTTC.

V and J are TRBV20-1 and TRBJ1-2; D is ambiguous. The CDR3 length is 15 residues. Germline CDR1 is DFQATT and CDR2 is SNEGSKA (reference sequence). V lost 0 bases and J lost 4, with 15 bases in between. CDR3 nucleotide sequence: TGCAGTGCTAGAGATCCTGGTGGGGAACCCTATGGCTACACCTTC. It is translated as CSARDPGGEPYGYTF.

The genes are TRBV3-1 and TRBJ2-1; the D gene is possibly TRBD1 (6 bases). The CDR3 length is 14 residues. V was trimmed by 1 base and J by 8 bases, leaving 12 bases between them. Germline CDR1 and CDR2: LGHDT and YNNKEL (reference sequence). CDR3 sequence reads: CASSQAQGRDEQFF. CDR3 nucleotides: TGTGCCAGCAGCCAAGCACAGGGTCGGGATGAGCAGTTCTTC.

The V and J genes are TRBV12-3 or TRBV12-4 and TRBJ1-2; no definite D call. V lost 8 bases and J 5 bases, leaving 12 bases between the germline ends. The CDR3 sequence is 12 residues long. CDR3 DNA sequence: TGTGCCAGCGGGGAGGCTCTATATGGCTACACCTTC. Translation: CASGEALYGYTF.

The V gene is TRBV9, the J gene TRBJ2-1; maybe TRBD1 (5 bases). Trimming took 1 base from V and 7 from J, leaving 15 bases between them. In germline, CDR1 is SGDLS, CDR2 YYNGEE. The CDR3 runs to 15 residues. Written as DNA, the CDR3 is TGTGCCAGCAGCGTAAGGGCAGGGCCAGGGAATGAGCAGTTCTTC. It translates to CASSVRAGPGNEQFF.

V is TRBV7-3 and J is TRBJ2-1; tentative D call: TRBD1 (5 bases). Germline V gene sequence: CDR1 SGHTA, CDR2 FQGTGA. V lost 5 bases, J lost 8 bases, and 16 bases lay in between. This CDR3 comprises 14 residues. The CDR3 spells CASSGGRAVDEQFF. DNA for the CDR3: TGTGCCAGCAGCGGTGGCAGGGCGGTGGATGAGCAGTTCTTC.

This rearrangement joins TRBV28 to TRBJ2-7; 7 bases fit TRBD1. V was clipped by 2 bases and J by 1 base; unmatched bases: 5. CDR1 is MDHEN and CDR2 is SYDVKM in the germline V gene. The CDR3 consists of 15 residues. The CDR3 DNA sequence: TGTGCCAGCAGTTTACCGCCGGGACAGTCCTACGAGCAGTACTTC. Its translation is CASSLPPGQSYEQYF.

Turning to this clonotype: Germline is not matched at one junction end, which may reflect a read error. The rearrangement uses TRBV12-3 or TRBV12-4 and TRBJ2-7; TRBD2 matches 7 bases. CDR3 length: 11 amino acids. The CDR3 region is CASSLGTIGHF. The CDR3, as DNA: TGTGCCAGCAGTCTAGGGACTATCGGACACTTC.

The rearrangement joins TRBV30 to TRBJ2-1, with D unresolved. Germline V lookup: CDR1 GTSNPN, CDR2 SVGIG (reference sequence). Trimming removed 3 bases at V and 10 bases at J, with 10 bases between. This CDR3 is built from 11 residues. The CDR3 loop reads CAWRGFAEQFF. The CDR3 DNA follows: TGTGCCTGGAGAGGGTTCGCCGAGCAGTTCTTC.

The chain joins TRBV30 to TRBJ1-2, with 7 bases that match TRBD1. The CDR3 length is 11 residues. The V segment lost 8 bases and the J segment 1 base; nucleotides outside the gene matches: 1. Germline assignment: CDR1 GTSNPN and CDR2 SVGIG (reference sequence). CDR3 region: CAGTVNYGYTF. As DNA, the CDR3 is TGTGCCGGGACAGTTAACTATGGCTACACCTTC.

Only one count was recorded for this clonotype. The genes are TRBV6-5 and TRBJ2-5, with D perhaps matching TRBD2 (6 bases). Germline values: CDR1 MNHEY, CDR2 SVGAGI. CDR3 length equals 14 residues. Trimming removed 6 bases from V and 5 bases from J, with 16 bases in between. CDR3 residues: CASSRGLLGETQYF. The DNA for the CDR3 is TGTGCCAGCAGCCGGGGACTTTTGGGCGAGACCCAGTACTTC.

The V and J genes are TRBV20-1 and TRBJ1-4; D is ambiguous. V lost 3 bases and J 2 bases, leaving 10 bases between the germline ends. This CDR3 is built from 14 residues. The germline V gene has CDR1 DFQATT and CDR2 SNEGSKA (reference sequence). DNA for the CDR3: TGCAGTGCTAGTCAAGGATTCACTAATGAAAAACTGTTTTTT. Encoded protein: CSASQGFTNEKLFF.

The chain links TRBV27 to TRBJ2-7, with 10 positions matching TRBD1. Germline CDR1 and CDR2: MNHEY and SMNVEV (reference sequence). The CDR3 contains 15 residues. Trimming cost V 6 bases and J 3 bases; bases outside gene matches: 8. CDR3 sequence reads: CASSRAGTGVYEQYF. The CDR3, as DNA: TGTGCCAGCAGCAGAGCCGGGACAGGGGTCTACGAGCAGTACTTC.

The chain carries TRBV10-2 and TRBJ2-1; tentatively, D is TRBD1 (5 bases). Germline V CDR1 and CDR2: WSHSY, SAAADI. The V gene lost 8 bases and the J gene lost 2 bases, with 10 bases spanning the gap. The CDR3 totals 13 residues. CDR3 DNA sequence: TGCGCCAGCGGGGCAGGAACCTACAATGAGCAGTTCTTC. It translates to CASGAGTYNEQFF.

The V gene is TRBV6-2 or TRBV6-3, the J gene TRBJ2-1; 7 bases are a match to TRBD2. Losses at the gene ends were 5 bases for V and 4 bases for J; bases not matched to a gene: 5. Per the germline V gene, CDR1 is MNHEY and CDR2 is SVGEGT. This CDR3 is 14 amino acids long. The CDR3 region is CASSKPSGYNEQFF. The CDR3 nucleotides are TGTGCCAGCAGTAAGCCTAGCGGATACAATGAGCAGTTCTTC.